The 25 T cell receptor beta chains below come from one sample, sequenced in a study of CD8+ T cells in alopecia areata. Extracted from the samples, RNA was reverse transcribed into cDNA to serve as the sequencing template. Sequencing was performed with immunoSEQ multiplex PCR; in TCRdb, only in-frame clones are kept and a portion is missing. The sample lists some 170,000 clones, roughly 60% occurring once. The specimen comprised CD4+ T cells sorted from blood, sampled at week 0. The origin of the receptors is a human donor with alopecia areata.

This chain's CDR3 is CAWGTGGRTEAFF. CDR3 sequence (DNA): TGTGCCTGGGGGACAGGGGGCCGGACTGAAGCTTTCTTT. The rearrangement joins TRBV30 to TRBJ1-1; 12 nucleotides align to TRBD1. Trimming took 5 bases from V and 5 from J; bases not matched to a gene: 3. The CDR3 contains 13 residues. The V gene's germline CDR1 is GTSNPN and CDR2 SVGIG (reference sequence).

This clone was seen a single time. The CDR3 bases are TGTGCCAGCAGCTTAGGAGTGTCGGGAGGTCAGCCCCAGCATTTT. It codes for CASSLGVSGGQPQHF. The chain recombines TRBV7-2 with TRBJ1-5, with D unclear. V was trimmed by 1 base and J by 6 bases, leaving 13 bases between them. This CDR3 has 15 amino acids. The germline gives CDR1 SGHTA, CDR2 FQGNSA.

This clone turned up a few times. The V gene is TRBV29-1, the J gene TRBJ2-5; 9 nucleotides align to TRBD2. The junction had 11 bases not matched to a gene; V was cut back by 4 bases and J by 2 bases. CDR1 and CDR2 from the germline V gene are SQVTM and ANQGSEA. The CDR3 runs 16 residues. CDR3 DNA: TGCAGCGTTGCGTACTATAGGCGGGGGGGTCAAGAGACCCAGTACTTC. Amino acids: CSVAYYRRGGQETQYF. Looking up the rest from reference TRBV29-1 and TRBJ2-5 gives the full variable domain: SAVISQKPSRDICQRGTSLTIQCQVDSQVTMMFWYRQQPGQSLTLIATANQGSEATYESGFVIDKFPISRPNLTFSTLTVSNMSPEDSSIYLCSVAYYRRGGQETQYFGPGTRLLVL.

V gene TRBV7-9 combines with J gene TRBJ2-3; either TRBD1 or TRBD2 may supply D (5 bases each). The CDR3 is 13 amino acids. The germline gives CDR1 SEHNR, CDR2 FQNEAQ (reference sequence). With 8 bases removed from V and 1 base from J, the gap between germline ends came to 10 bases. CDR3 sequence: CASGDGGTDTQYF. The CDR3 DNA reads TGTGCCAGCGGGGACGGGGGCACAGATACGCAGTATTTT. Variable domain in full (rest from reference TRBV7-9 and TRBJ2-3): DTGVSQNPRHKITKRGQNVTFRCDPISEHNRLYWYRQTLGQGPEFLTYFQNEAQLEKSRLLSDRFSAERPKGSFSTLEIQRTEQGDSAMYLCASGDGGTDTQYFGPGTRLTVL.

The rearrangement uses TRBV29-1 and TRBJ1-1; D remains ambiguous. The CDR3 is made up of 13 amino acids. Germline loops: CDR1 SQVTM, CDR2 ANQGSEA. V lost 2 bases and J lost 1, with 8 bases in between. The CDR3 loop is CSVEPSQNTEAFF. CDR3 coding DNA: TGCAGCGTTGAACCATCTCAGAACACTGAAGCTTTCTTT.

The gene calls are TRBV2 and TRBJ1-1; D remains ambiguous. Germline CDR1 is SNHLY and CDR2 is FYNNEI. Between the trimmed V and J ends, which lost 6 bases and 7 bases, there was a span of 9 bases. CDR3 length: 11 residues. The DNA for the CDR3 is TGTGCCAGCAGCCCCACCAGTGAAGCTTTCTTT. It is translated as CASSPTSEAFF.

The chain couples TRBV10-3 to TRBJ1-2; tentative D call: TRBD1 (6 bases). CDR1 and CDR2 (germline): ENHRY, SYGVKD. This CDR3 comprises 15 residues. Trimming pared 2 bases from V and 0 bases from J, leaving 10 bases between. CDR3 residues: CAISEQAGANYGYTF. The CDR3 nucleotides are TGTGCCATCAGTGAGCAGGCAGGGGCTAACTATGGCTACACCTTC.

V usage is TRBV5-6 and J usage is TRBJ2-7, with D uncertain. The ends were cut back, 0 bases at V and 7 bases at J, with 11 bases in the middle. CDR1 and CDR2 from the germline V gene are SGHDT and YYEEEE. This CDR3 is 13 amino acids long. CDR3 in DNA: TGTGCCAGCAGCTTGGGCCAACCCTGGGAGCAGTACTTC. This sequence encodes CASSLGQPWEQYF. The complete variable domain, with remaining parts taken from reference TRBV5-6 and TRBJ2-7, reads DAGVTQSPTHLIKTRGQQVTLRCSPKSGHDTVSWYQQALGQGPQFIFQYYEEEERQRGNFPDRFSGHQFPNYSSELNVNALLLGDSALYLCASSLGQPWEQYFGPGTRLTVT.

The chain recombines TRBV7-2 with TRBJ1-2; TRBD1 agrees at 9 bases. This CDR3 has 16 residues. The germline V gene has CDR1 SGHTA and CDR2 FQGNSA. With V trimmed by 4 bases and J by 6 bases, 12 bases remained unmatched. CDR3: CASSSTIWTGVHGYTF. CDR3 in DNA: TGTGCCAGCAGCTCAACCATTTGGACAGGGGTCCATGGCTACACCTTC.

This clone was picked up a small number of times. DNA of the CDR3: TGTGCCAGCAGCTTAATGGGATCCTACGAGCAGTACTTC. The encoded protein is CASSLMGSYEQYF. The J gene is TRBJ2-7, the V gene TRBV11-2, with D unresolved. Trimming left V 2 bases short and J 1 base short, with 6 bases between. The CDR3 length is 13 residues. Germline lookup yields CDR1 SGHAT and CDR2 FQNNGV.

The gene calls are TRBV29-1 and TRBJ1-5; 8 bases are shared with TRBD1. Trimming removed 7 bases from V and 6 bases from J; junction bases left unmatched: 8. CDR3 length: 13 amino acids. The V gene's germline CDR1 is SQVTM and CDR2 ANQGSEA. The CDR3 coding sequence is TGCAGCGCTGGACAGGGAATAGGTCAGCCCCAGCATTTT. Protein: CSAGQGIGQPQHF.

A word on this clone: At one of its ends the junction is not consistent with the germline gene, which may arise from a read error. The gene calls are TRBV27 and TRBJ1-6; no reliable D call. In germline, CDR1 is MNHEY, CDR2 SMNVEV (reference sequence). The CDR3 spans 14 residues. CDR3 in amino acids: CASRFRNYNSPLHF. In nucleotides, the CDR3 is TGTGCCAGCCGTTTTAGGAACTATAATTCACCCCTCCACTTT.

The rearrangement uses TRBV29-1 and TRBJ1-1; the D gene is possibly TRBD1 (5 bases). The germline V gene has CDR1 SQVTM and CDR2 ANQGSEA. The V gene lost 4 bases and the J gene lost 0 bases, with 12 bases spanning the gap. The CDR3 loop spans 14 amino acids. The CDR3 DNA is TGCAGCGTTGGGTGGACGGGGGTGAACACTGAAGCTTTCTTT. Its translation is CSVGWTGVNTEAFF.

The rearrangement joins TRBV29-1 to TRBJ2-7; 11 positions match TRBD1. Per the germline V gene, CDR1 is SQVTM and CDR2 is ANQGSEA. Trimming at V came to 7 bases and at J to 2 bases, leaving 7 bases not matched to a gene. The CDR3 has 14 amino acids. The CDR3 DNA is TGCAGCGCGTGGGACAGGGGGTCCGCCTACGAGCAGTACTTC. Translating it yields CSAWDRGSAYEQYF.

The gene calls are TRBV27 and TRBJ2-7; D ambiguous. The V gene lost 3 bases and the J gene lost 0 bases, with 9 bases spanning the gap. Germline V lookup: CDR1 MNHEY, CDR2 SMNVEV (reference sequence). CDR3 length: 14 residues. This CDR3 reads CASSFGRSSYEQYF. DNA of the CDR3: TGTGCCAGCAGTTTTGGGCGGAGCTCCTACGAGCAGTACTTC.

The rearrangement links TRBV2 to TRBJ2-7, with D perhaps TRBD1 or TRBD2 (5 bases each). V lost 4 bases to trimming and J lost 0 bases, with 10 bases between them. Germline CDR1 SNHLY, CDR2 FYNNEI. The CDR3 length is 14 residues. The CDR3 loop is CASSGDGYSYEQYF. The CDR3 coding sequence is TGTGCCAGCAGTGGGGACGGATACTCCTACGAGCAGTACTTC.

Of note for this clone: Other DNA sequences from this sample encode an identical CDR3 as well. The chain combines TRBV7-2 with TRBJ1-5, with no clear D. CDR3 length equals 13 residues. In germline, CDR1 is SGHTA, CDR2 FQGNSA. Trimming pared 2 bases from V and 5 bases from J, leaving 7 bases between. This CDR3 is CASSLRGDQPQHF. The CDR3, as DNA: TGTGCCAGCAGCTTACGGGGTGATCAGCCCCAGCATTTT.

The CDR3 region has the DNA TGCAGCTACCGAGGAGGGGGCAGAGGAACAGATACGCAGTATTTT. The encoded protein is CSYRGGGRGTDTQYF. J is TRBJ2-3 and V is TRBV29-1, with a weak D call TRBD1 (7 bases). The ends were cut back, 8 bases at V and 3 bases at J, with 21 bases in the middle. CDR3 size: 15 residues. Germline lookup yields CDR1 SQVTM and CDR2 ANQGSEA.

This sequence joins TRBV7-2 and TRBJ1-1; D unresolved. The CDR3 is 14 amino acids. Germline V CDR1 and CDR2: SGHTA, FQGNSA. Trimming removed 1 base at V and 0 bases at J, with 6 bases between. The CDR3 protein is CASSLGSMNTEAFF. The CDR3 bases are TGTGCCAGCAGCTTAGGGTCGATGAACACTGAAGCTTTCTTT.

Here the CDR3 reads CAWSANREYEQYF. CDR3 bases: TGTGCCTGGAGTGCTAATCGGGAATACGAGCAGTACTTC. This chain connects TRBV30 to TRBJ2-7; weak D call: TRBD2 (5 bases). Germline values: CDR1 GTSNPN, CDR2 SVGIG (reference sequence). V was trimmed by 1 base and J by 4 bases, leaving 11 bases between them. The CDR3 spans 13 residues.

J is TRBJ1-1 and V is TRBV29-1, with D perhaps matching TRBD1 (6 bases). CDR3 length equals 13 residues. The germline gives CDR1 SQVTM, CDR2 ANQGSEA. The V end lost 7 bases, the J end lost 1 base, and 13 bases lay between the germline ends. CDR3 in amino acids: CSAEGGTNTEAFF. CDR3 nucleotides: TGCAGCGCCGAGGGGGGGACGAACACTGAAGCTTTCTTT.

The chain combines TRBV28 with TRBJ1-5; D unclear. Trimming pared 7 bases from V and 8 bases from J, leaving 12 bases between. CDR3 length: 12 residues. The germline V gene has CDR1 MDHEN and CDR2 SYDVKM. The CDR3 DNA is TGTGCCAGCAACGTTCAGAGAGAGCCCCAGCATTTT. Translated, it gives CASNVQREPQHF.

In the case of this clone: One end of the junction varies from germline; a read error may be responsible. The V and J genes are TRBV29-1 and TRBJ1-1; the match to TRBD1 covers 10 bases. The germline CDR1 and CDR2 sequences are SQVTM and ANQGSEA. This CDR3 has 14 amino acids. The CDR3 loop is CSVEDRGLGTEAFF. The CDR3 DNA sequence: TGCAGCGTAGAAGACAGGGGGCTGGGGACTGAAGCTTTCTTT.

This clone was found once. The chain joins TRBV4-3 to TRBJ2-1; 9 bases are shared with TRBD1. The CDR3 loop spans 16 amino acids. Germline CDR1 LGHNA, CDR2 YSLEER. The junction had 9 bases not matched to a gene; V was cut back by 1 base and J by 8 bases. The CDR3 DNA is TGCGCCAGCAGCCAAGGGCCCGGGACAGGGAGGGATGAGCAGTTCTTC. Translation gives CASSQGPGTGRDEQFF.

This clone came up a few times. The rearrangement uses TRBV29-1 and TRBJ2-2; D gene uncertain. The germline V and J ends were trimmed by 4 bases and 6 bases, with 9 bases remaining between them. The CDR3 loop spans 12 amino acids. Looked up from germline, CDR1 is SQVTM and CDR2 is ANQGSEA. CDR3 sequence: CSVGPGPGELFF. CDR3 sequence (DNA): TGCAGCGTTGGACCTGGCCCCGGGGAGCTGTTTTTT.